This T cell receptor beta chain was sequenced during a study of T cell responses to AZD1222 COVID-19 vaccine. Study outcomes and limitations: Vaccination with two AZD1222 doses was followed by a rise in Spike-specific TCR breadth and depth. Clonal diversity was possibly underestimated; the donors were predominantly white British and more often female. Among those given AZD1222, only five or six were seropositive at baseline. Regions 160-218 and 743-854 dominated among vaccine-associated CD4 TCRs spanning spike.

The V gene's germline CDR1 is WSHSY and CDR2 SAAADI. This CDR3 contains 15 residues. With 3 bases removed from V and 7 bases from J, the gap between germline ends came to 18 bases. Clones were sequenced by immunoSEQ multiplex PCR, and TCRdb holds only the in-frame ones, with some missing. This sample has some 160,000 clones; around nine tenths occur once, and the top ten carry about 1.6%. Notes on this clone: Its target is unknown.

The chain employs TRBV10-2 and TRBJ1-2; D is uncertain. The TCR sequence derives from an adult in good health. Source: peripheral blood, taken on day 0 of AZD1222 vaccination. The CDR3 here is CASSDYDRGPRGYTF. The CDR3 DNA sequence: TGCGCCAGCAGTGATTACGATCGAGGGCCCCGTGGCTACACCTTC.